This T cell receptor (beta chain) is from a study of CD8 T cells in ankylosing spondylitis. CDR1 and CDR2 from the germline V gene are DFQATT and SNEGSKA (reference sequence). The CDR3 has 11 residues. This clonotype was counted ten times or more. Antigen: not known. Overall study results and limits: Disease-associated clonotypes exhibited CD8+ identity and were relatively infrequent in peripheral blood.

Each TCR beta library was made by quantitative 5'-RACE that incorporated molecular barcodes. TCRdb called the 5' RACE reads again in MiXCR, with one record for every CDR3 protein. The data contain under 300,000 distinct CDR3 sequences, over 9.5% of them singletons. The sample was blood, either unsorted or a sorted T cell fraction (not recorded which). The chain has TRBV20-1 and TRBJ1-2; 7 bases fit TRBD1. This clonotype originated in a male donor with ankylosing spondylitis or in good health (not recorded which). The CDR3 DNA reads TGCAGGGTCAGGGGGGGGATCGGCTACACCTTC. It codes for CRVRGGIGYTF.